This TCR beta chain derives from a study of blood T cell repertoires in COVID-19. Overall study context: Material from acute and convalescent COVID-19 was sourced from the United States, Italy and Spain.

Only in-frame clones appear in the TCRdb table, and some are missing; sequencing was by immunoSEQ multiplex PCR. The repertoire holds about 280,000 clones, with roughly 85% as singletons. The ends lost 0 bases at V and 3 bases at J; junction bases unmatched: 4. The germline V gene has CDR1 SGHRS and CDR2 YFSETQ. The CDR3 is 16 residues long. The rearrangement uses TRBV5-1 and TRBJ2-2; the match to TRBD1 covers 8 bases. Sequencing input: peripheral blood. This TCR was sampled from a man aged 45 to 65 with active or convalescent COVID-19. The CDR3 DNA sequence: TGCGCCAGCAGCTTGGCGGGACAGGCCTACACCGGGGAGCTGTTTTTT. Protein product: CASSLAGQAYTGELFF.